A single sample is the source of the 15 T cell receptor beta chains below, sequenced in a study of tumor-infiltrating lymphocytes in localized non-small cell lung cancer. The assay was immunoSEQ multiplex PCR, and TCRdb's table has in-frame clones only and misses some. The sample has 20,000 to 25,000 clones; 80% are singletons. The source material was lung tumor tissue. The receptors were sampled from a human donor with non-small cell lung cancer.

This clone was counted between two and nine times. The chain links TRBV28 to TRBJ2-1, with a weak D call TRBD2 (5 bases). The length of the CDR3 is 16 residues. Germline lookup yields CDR1 MDHEN and CDR2 SYDVKM. Trimming cost V 6 bases and J 2 bases, with 17 bases left between them. The CDR3: CASSEFTGYPYNEQFF. In DNA, the CDR3 is TGTGCCAGCAGCGAATTTACGGGGTACCCCTACAATGAGCAGTTCTTC. Supplemented by reference TRBV28 and TRBJ2-1, the full variable domain reads DVKVTQSSRYLVKRTGEKVFLECVQDMDHENMFWYRQDPGLGLRLIYFSYDVKMKEKGDIPEGYSVSREKKERFSLILESASTNQTSMYLCASSEFTGYPYNEQFFGPGTRLTVL.

This clone was seen a few times. The chain employs TRBV7-9 and TRBJ1-1, with TRBD1 as a possible D gene (5 bases). Trimming stripped 5 bases from V and 3 bases from J, with 10 bases between. CDR3 length equals 13 residues. CDR1 SEHNR and CDR2 FQNEAQ come from the germline V gene (reference sequence). CDR3 region: CASSLRGDTEAFF. The CDR3 DNA reads as TGTGCCAGCAGCCTCAGAGGGGACACTGAAGCTTTCTTT.

This clone was seen more than once but under ten times. CDR3 DNA: TGCAGCGTTGACGGAGGGGGGCTTGAGACCCAGTACTTC. It encodes CSVDGGGLETQYF. V and J are TRBV29-1 and TRBJ2-5; D possibly uses TRBD1 or TRBD2 (6 bases each). Trimming removed 3 bases at V and 5 bases at J, with 13 bases between. The germline CDR1 and CDR2 sequences are SQVTM and ANQGSEA. The CDR3 loop spans 13 amino acids.

The chain has TRBV7-6 and TRBJ1-4; no definite D call. In germline, CDR1 is SGHVS, CDR2 FNYEAQ. Trimming left V 2 bases short and J 5 bases short, with 12 bases between. The CDR3 extends over 15 amino acids. The CDR3 region has the DNA TGTGCCAGCAGCTTAAAGAATTCGGGGAATGAAAAACTGTTTTTT. This translates into CASSLKNSGNEKLFF.

The CDR3 loop reads CSVGDKAGYTF. CDR3 in DNA: TGCAGCGTTGGGGACAAAGCAGGCTACACCTTC. The V call is TRBV29-1, the J call TRBJ1-2; possible D gene TRBD1, 6 bases. Trimming left V 4 bases short and J 8 bases short, with 11 bases between. The CDR3 has 11 amino acids. Germline V gene lookup returns CDR1 SQVTM and CDR2 ANQGSEA.

This rearrangement joins TRBV14 to TRBJ1-1; D unclear. Trimming took 4 bases from V and 3 from J, leaving 6 bases between them. CDR3 length equals 12 residues. Germline V lookup: CDR1 SGHDN, CDR2 FVKESK. CDR3 nucleotides: TGTGCCAGCAGCCCCCAGCACACTGAAGCTTTCTTT. Protein product: CASSPQHTEAFF.

This rearrangement joins TRBV5-1 to TRBJ1-1; unclear D gene. Germline values: CDR1 SGHRS, CDR2 YFSETQ. V was pared by 0 bases and J by 3 bases, with 12 bases between. The CDR3 consists of 15 residues. In DNA, the CDR3 is TGCGCCAGCAGCTTGGTAGCCGTCGTAGACACTGAAGCTTTCTTT. Translated, it gives CASSLVAVVDTEAFF.

V and J are TRBV6-6 and TRBJ2-7; D may be TRBD2 (6 bases). The V and J ends lost 6 bases and 2 bases respectively, with 11 bases between them. Per the germline V gene, CDR1 is MNHNY and CDR2 is SVGAGI (reference sequence). This CDR3 comprises 13 residues. This CDR3 reads CASSRGAAYEQYF. The CDR3 nucleotides read TGTGCCAGCAGCCGCGGGGCAGCCTACGAGCAGTACTTC.

In this sample, this clone turned up a few times. The rearrangement joins TRBV30 to TRBJ1-5; D not resolved. Germline-derived CDR1 and CDR2 are GTSNPN and SVGIG (reference sequence). V gave up 2 bases and J gave up 4 bases, with 9 bases separating them. There are 13 residues in the CDR3. This chain's CDR3 is CAWSSGGNQPQHF. In DNA, the CDR3 is TGTGCCTGGAGTTCTGGAGGGAATCAGCCCCAGCATTTT. Using reference TRBV30 and TRBJ1-5 for the parts outside the CDR3, the full variable domain is SQTIHQWPATLVQPVGSPLSLECTVEGTSNPNLYWYRQAAGRGLQLLFYSVGIGQISSEVPQNLSASRPQDRQFILSSKKLLLSDSGFYLCAWSSGGNQPQHFGDGTRLSIL.

The chain recombines TRBV5-4 with TRBJ2-3; 7 positions match TRBD2. V shed 0 bases, J shed 3 bases, and the junction held 10 bases outside the gene matches. The germline gives CDR1 SGHNT, CDR2 YYREEE (reference sequence). This CDR3 comprises 17 residues. The CDR3 spells CASSLVVGGSSTDTQYF. The CDR3 coding sequence is TGTGCCAGCAGCTTGGTCGTGGGCGGGAGTTCTACAGATACGCAGTATTTT.

This chain connects TRBV7-8 to TRBJ1-1; D possibly corresponds to TRBD1 (6 bases). Germline CDR1 reads SGHVS; CDR2 reads FQNEAQ. The CDR3 is made up of 13 amino acids. V lost 5 bases and J 4 bases, leaving 11 bases between the germline ends. As DNA, the CDR3 is TGTGCCAGCAGCGCCCACAGGGTCACTGAAGCTTTCTTT. Translation gives CASSAHRVTEAFF.

This clone was detected a few times. The chain couples TRBV5-8 to TRBJ2-3, with 12 bases identical to TRBD2. V dropped 0 bases and J dropped 2; count of bases not matched to a gene: 1. The CDR3 extends over 16 amino acids. CDR1 is SGHTS and CDR2 is YDEGEE in the germline V gene. CDR3 sequence: CASSLGLAGVTDTQYF. DNA for the CDR3: TGTGCCAGCAGCTTGGGACTAGCGGGAGTCACAGATACGCAGTATTTT. Combining the CDR3 with reference TRBV5-8 and TRBJ2-3 gives the whole variable domain EAGVTQSPTHLIKTRGQQATLRCSPISGHTSVYWYQQALGLGLQFLLWYDEGEERNRGNFPPRFSGRQFPNYSSELNVNALELEDSALYLCASSLGLAGVTDTQYFGPGTRLTVL.

This clone is deemed medium-sized. The gene calls are TRBV6-1 and TRBJ2-7; 9 nucleotides line up with TRBD1. Trimming cost V 4 bases and J 0 bases; bases outside gene matches: 7. Germline lookup yields CDR1 MNHNS and CDR2 SASEGT. The CDR3 runs 16 residues. The CDR3 coding sequence is TGTGCCAGCAGTGCTACAGGGGGCGTCTTCTCCTACGAGCAGTACTTC. The encoded protein is CASSATGGVFSYEQYF.

J is TRBJ2-5 and V is TRBV7-2, with unresolved D. Germline CDR1 is SGHTA and CDR2 is FQGNSA. The CDR3 covers 16 residues. With 2 bases removed from V and 7 bases from J, the gap between germline ends came to 20 bases. CDR3 protein: CASSLRISGLVGTQYF. CDR3 nucleotides: TGTGCCAGCAGCTTAAGAATTTCAGGATTAGTCGGGACCCAGTACTTC.

V usage is TRBV4-1 and J usage is TRBJ1-1; D may be TRBD1 (6 bases). Trimming took off 4 bases at V and 3 bases at J, with 15 bases between the two ends. CDR1 and CDR2 from the germline V gene are MGHRA and YSYEKL. This CDR3 comprises 15 residues. Written as DNA, the CDR3 is TGCGCCAGCAGCCCCTCTTTGGACAGCTACACTGAAGCTTTCTTT. Residues: CASSPSLDSYTEAFF.